This paragraph covers one T cell receptor (beta chain) sequence. Antigen unknown. This specimen comes from a study of T-cell memory formation after mild COVID-19. As for the study in general: Largely, TCR clusters stayed within a single donor.

Findings and caveats of the study: Nothing confirmed that second-wave clones peaking on day 37 were specific for SARS-CoV-2. Mainly in CM and EM were contracting CD4+ clones; CD8+ were in EMRA.

TCRdb ran MiXCR on the 5' RACE reads and lists one entry per CDR3 protein. The data contain 550,000 to 650,000 distinct CDR3 sequences, approximately 15% of them singletons. This TCR derives from an adult woman who had mild COVID-19 (a few samples of this study predate the infection). Cell type and time point are not known. The sequencing sample was made of PBMCs or a T cell subset sorted from them (not recorded which).

Here the CDR3 reads CASSGQGLHQRTGELFF. DNA for the CDR3: TGTGCCAGCAGTGGACAGGGTCTCCACCAAAGAACCGGGGAGCTGTTTTTT. The chain is built from TRBV6-2 or TRBV6-3 and TRBJ2-2; 8 nucleotides agree with TRBD1. V lost 5 bases and J lost 5; bases outside the gene matches: 13. CDR3 size: 17 residues. Germline V gene data show CDR1 as MNHEY and CDR2 as SVGEGT.